The 9 T cell receptor beta chains given below trace back to one sample, sequenced in a study of T cell repertoires in cytomegalovirus infection. Their specific antigens are unknown. In TCRdb, the reads were re-called with MiXCR into one record per CDR3 protein. The sample comprises 75,000 to 100,000 distinct CDR3 sequences, about 44% of which are singletons, and 90% to 95% rests with the top ten. The sample was CD8+ T cells from cultured PBMCs, taken from culture after CMV antigen stimulation. All receptors derive from a human donor in good health (CMV status not recorded). Some clones in this sample may be carry-over from other donors' samples.

This chain connects TRBV5-1 to TRBJ2-1, with D uncertain. This CDR3 has 14 amino acids. The V end was cut by 0 bases, the J end by 5 bases, with 9 bases between. CDR1 SGHRS and CDR2 YFSETQ come from the germline V gene. DNA of the CDR3: TGCGCCAGCAGCTTGGTTGGCCCTGACAATGAGCAGTTCTTC. Residues: CASSLVGPDNEQFF.

This chain uses TRBV6-1 with TRBJ2-7; D is perhaps TRBD1 (5 bases). Looked up from germline, CDR1 is MNHNS and CDR2 is SASEGT. This CDR3 spans 14 amino acids. V lost 4 bases, J lost 4 bases, and 14 bases lay in between. CDR3 nucleotide sequence: TGTGCCAGCAGTGCAACAGGATCGACTTACGAGCAGTACTTC. It encodes CASSATGSTYEQYF.

V and J are TRBV6-1 and TRBJ2-7; 9 nucleotides align to TRBD1. The CDR3 has 15 residues. The germline CDR1 and CDR2 sequences are MNHNS and SASEGT. Trimming removed 1 base from V and 5 bases from J; junction bases left unmatched: 6. DNA of the CDR3: TGTGCCAGCAGTGAAGAGGGACAGGGCCGCGACGAGCAGTACTTC. It encodes CASSEEGQGRDEQYF.

V and J are TRBV27 and TRBJ1-2; 8 bases map to TRBD1. J lost 0 bases, V lost 5 bases, and 5 bases had no gene match. Germline V CDR1 and CDR2: MNHEY, SMNVEV (reference sequence). This CDR3 has 15 amino acids. The CDR3 loop reads CASSLGQAPNYGYTF. In DNA form, the CDR3 reads TGTGCCAGCAGTCTGGGACAGGCGCCTAACTATGGCTACACCTTC.

CDR3 region: CASSLNIASTEAFF. In DNA form, the CDR3 reads TGCGCCAGCAGCTTGAATATAGCCAGTACTGAAGCTTTCTTT. The genes are TRBV5-1 and TRBJ1-1; no clear D. This CDR3 contains 14 residues. Trimming shortened V by 1 base and J by 5 bases, and 12 bases separated the two germline ends. CDR1 is SGHRS and CDR2 is YFSETQ in the germline V gene. Full variable domain (missing parts from reference TRBV5-1 and TRBJ1-1): KAGVTQTPRYLIKTRGQQVTLSCSPISGHRSVSWYQQTPGQGLQFLFEYFSETQRNKGNFPGRFSGRQFSNSRSEMNVSTLELGDSALYLCASSLNIASTEAFFGQGTRLTVV.

CDR3 DNA sequence: TGTGCCAGCAGTTCCCAACAGGGGACTACTTCCACAGATACGCAGTATTTT. As protein: CASSSQQGTTSTDTQYF. V is TRBV6-6 and J is TRBJ2-3; D possibly uses TRBD1 or TRBD2 (7 bases each). CDR1 is MNHNY, CDR2 SVGAGI, per germline (reference sequence). This CDR3 contains 17 residues. V gave up 4 bases and J gave up 2 bases, with 19 bases separating them.

This clonotype has more than one count but fewer than ten. This rearrangement joins TRBV11-1 to TRBJ2-2, with 10 bases matching TRBD2. CDR1 SGHAT and CDR2 FQDESV come from the germline V gene (reference sequence). The CDR3 has 13 amino acids. V lost 7 bases to trimming and J lost 6 bases; unmatched junction nucleotides: 2. CDR3 bases: TGTGCCAGCACCGGGACTAGCGCCGGGGAGCTGTTTTTT. It is translated as CASTGTSAGELFF.

The chain is built from TRBV5-5 and TRBJ1-1; 8 bases agree with TRBD1. Germline trimming cut 4 bases from V and 1 base from J; bases unmatched to any gene: 12. This CDR3 has 17 residues. CDR1 SGHKS and CDR2 YYEKEE come from the germline V gene (reference sequence). CDR3 region: CASSPGQGGRSNTEAFF. CDR3 sequence (DNA): TGTGCCAGCAGCCCAGGACAGGGTGGTCGGTCGAACACTGAAGCTTTCTTT.

The chain links TRBV28 to TRBJ1-2; no definite D call. The ends were cut back, 5 bases at V and 8 bases at J, with 12 bases in the middle. There are 12 residues in the CDR3. In germline, CDR1 is MDHEN, CDR2 SYDVKM. The CDR3 region is CASSPLLQGYTF. In DNA, the CDR3 is TGTGCCAGCAGTCCACTTTTACAGGGCTACACCTTC.